This TCR beta chain was recovered during a study of a mutant IDH1 vaccine in newly diagnosed glioma. Study background: Vaccine administration was initiated 4-6 weeks following radiotherapy alone, or with temozolomide cycles. Standard pretreatment was either radiotherapy, temozolomide, or, for most, radiochemotherapy with temozolomide.

As for time point: week 23, last vaccination. All doses held 300 ug of mutant IDH1 20-mer peptide, with topical imiquimod. Newly diagnosed WHO grade 3 or 4 IDH1-mutant, ATRX-lost astrocytomas were identified in the donors. Data came from immunoSEQ multiplex PCR; TCRdb stores just in-frame clones and leaves some out. Of 50,000 to 70,000 clones listed, around 80% were seen once; the top ten hold roughly 8.4%. V dropped 0 bases and J dropped 1; count of bases not matched to a gene: 2. The CDR3 contains 15 residues. Germline-derived CDR1 and CDR2 are SGHNT and YYREEE (reference sequence). Points from the study as a whole: The authors found pseudoprogression apparently unrelated to changes in top peripheral T cell clonotypes.

On this clone itself: Its antigen is still unknown.

The J gene is TRBJ2-7, the V gene TRBV5-4; 9 bases are a match to TRBD2. This TCR was recovered from a woman in her thirties or forties with glioma. Some clones in this sample may be carry-over from other donors' samples. The sample here was PBMCs, taken from a glioma patient whose treatment included an IDH1 peptide vaccine. In DNA form, the CDR3 reads TGTGCCAGCAGCTTGGAGAGCGGGGGGTCCTACGAGCAGTACTTC. Its translation: CASSLESGGSYEQYF.